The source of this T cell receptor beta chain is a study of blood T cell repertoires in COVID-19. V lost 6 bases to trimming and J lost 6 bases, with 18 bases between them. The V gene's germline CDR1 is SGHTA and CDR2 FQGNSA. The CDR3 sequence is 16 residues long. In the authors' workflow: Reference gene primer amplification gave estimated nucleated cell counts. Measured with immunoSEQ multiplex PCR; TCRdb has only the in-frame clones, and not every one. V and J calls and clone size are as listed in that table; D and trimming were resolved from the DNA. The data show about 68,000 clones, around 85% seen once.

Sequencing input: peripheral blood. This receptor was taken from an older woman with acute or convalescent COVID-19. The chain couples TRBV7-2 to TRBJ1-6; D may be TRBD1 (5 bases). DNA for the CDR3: TGTGCCAGCAGAGGTCAGGGTTCCCATCCTAATTCACCCCTCCACTTT. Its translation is CASRGQGSHPNSPLHF.